Listed below are T cell receptor beta chains from one sample, sequenced in a study of T cells in localized non-small cell lung cancer. The assay was immunoSEQ multiplex PCR, and TCRdb's table has in-frame clones only and misses some. The sample lists approximately 63,000 clones; 70% to 90% were seen once. Sequenced material: peripheral blood, taken before any cancer treatment. These TCRs come from a man between 40 and 70 years old with stage I squamous cell lung carcinoma. Each CDR3 is given with its conserved first and last residue.

cdr3_length v_call cdr3_aa
15 TRBV7-2 CASSLGGVSSYEQYF
12 TRBV9 CASSAGKNIQYF
15 TRBV19 CASSIDGTGFAGYTF
13 TRBV29-1 CSVRQGWGEKLFF
17 TRBV4-3 CASSQDLGDIGKETQYF
13 TRBV4-3 CASSRALIETQYF
14 TRBV7-9 CASSLGGSKDTQYF
15 TRBV5-1 CASSTNSGSSNTQYF
12 TRBV28 CATSLAQQTQYF
12 TRBV7-9 CASKGMGHGYTF
13 TRBV10-1 CASSDRTQETQYF
13 TRBV11-3 CASSYIRTDTQYF
14 TRBV30 CAWSQGTENNEQFF
14 TRBV28 CASSRSSLRYEQYF
15 TRBV18 CASSRVGGKNYEQYF
15 TRBV7-9 CASSLGVGDTGELFF
15 TRBV7-2 CASSLLAGGSYEQYF
15 TRBV10-3 CAISGGTSGSYEQYF
15 TRBV6-1 CASTLRLQGLETQYF
12 TRBV7-9 CASSLSSSTQYF
14 TRBV28 CASSGDGLTGELFF
13 TRBV19 CASSTGGQETQYF
11 TRBV20-1 CSARDKTTGYF
12 TRBV27 CASGSGANVLTF
11 TRBV29-1 CRDRALYEQYF
13 TRBV6-5 CAISVLPHDEQYF
16 TRBV4-3 CASSQSLSVITDTQYF
15 TRBV9 CASSVVTSGANVLTF
14 TRBV28 CASRTSGRAHEQYF
14 TRBV10-1 CASNTTDVWEPQHF
13 TRBV28 CASIHGSEDTQYF
19 TRBV4-3 CASSQGGGQARGSRPEQYF
13 TRBV30 CAWKTGIGSPLHF
14 TRBV7-2 CASSLDRGVYEQYF
11 TRBV10-2 CASSGNTEAFF
14 TRBV5-4 CASSGTGGNYGYTF
14 TRBV18 CASSPIATNEKLFF
14 TRBV9 CASSATGGEETQYF
14 TRBV7-6 CASSLGTIDYGYTF
15 TRBV5-1 CATGSSGSNTDTQYF
17 TRBV7-9 CASSLWASRRSPGELFF
13 TRBV11-3 CASSSGVQETQYF
14 TRBV7-9 CASSQTSGTDTQYF
14 TRBV6-5 CACRGLLRSYEQYF
12 TRBV18 CASSTGDEKLFF
11 TRBV28 CASSGGDEQYF